This T cell receptor (beta chain) stems from a study of T-cell reconstitution after alpha-beta-depleted transplantation in children. Findings of the study overall: Expanded clones from the graft, numbering several hundred, reportedly supplied alpha-beta T cells about two months after transplant. The authors attributed T-cell counts and diversity one year after transplant mostly to newly produced T cells. For some patients, TCRbeta diversity was high at day 60 because of recipient T cells and thymic progenitors that survived.

The V gene end was trimmed by 6 bases and the J gene end by 5 bases; junction bases not matched to a gene: 13. Germline V CDR1 and CDR2: MDHEN, SYDVKM. The CDR3 contains 16 residues. The TCRbeta library was prepared with unique molecular identifiers. TCRdb recomputed calls from the PCR reads with MiXCR, one row per CDR3 protein. Of about 78,000 distinct CDR3 sequences listed, over 12% are singletons. In this sample, this clonotype is medium-sized. As yet, its antigen is unknown. The sequencing here drew on PBMCs, mostly from graft donor cells, taken 180 days after TCRalphabeta/CD19-depleted stem cell transplant. The receptor comes from a male patient under 10 years old who had a stem cell transplant for acute lymphoblastic leukemia, so the T cells may come from the graft donor. The rearrangement uses TRBV28 and TRBJ1-2; 9 positions match TRBD1. The CDR3 sequence is CASSPYPTGGGYGYTF. The CDR3 DNA is TGTGCCAGCAGCCCTTACCCGACAGGGGGAGGGTATGGCTACACCTTC.